This entry is about one T cell receptor beta chain. Its antigen remains unidentified. This CDR3 has 14 amino acids. Germline CDR1 and CDR2: LNHDA and SQIVND (reference sequence). V was pared by 5 bases and J by 6 bases, with 5 bases of the junction left unmatched. Sequencing used immunoSEQ version 4 in survey mode. Assay used: immunoSEQ multiplex PCR; TCRdb lists only in-frame clones, some missing. The repertoire holds 25,000 to 35,000 clones, with approximately 78% as singletons. This specimen comes from a study of persistence of HIV-infected CD4 T cells. For the study at large: Donors were ART-treated; their CMV- and Gag-responding CD4+ T cells were isolated.

Stimulation used about 9.5 ug/mL lysate from CMV-infected fibroblasts. Sorted nonresponding memory CD4+ T cells were CD40L-negative, CD69-negative, CD45RO-high. The sequence derives from an adult man with HIV who was CMV-seropositive. The rearrangement joins TRBV19 to TRBJ2-1; 9 nucleotides align to TRBD1. Here the sequenced sample was CD4+ T cells sorted from PBMCs after approximately 19-hour stimulation, taken from a patient who received antiretroviral therapy. CDR3 nucleotide sequence: TGTGCCAGTAGTGGACAGGGGACCCCCAATGAGCAGTTCTTC. Its protein is CASSGQGTPNEQFF.